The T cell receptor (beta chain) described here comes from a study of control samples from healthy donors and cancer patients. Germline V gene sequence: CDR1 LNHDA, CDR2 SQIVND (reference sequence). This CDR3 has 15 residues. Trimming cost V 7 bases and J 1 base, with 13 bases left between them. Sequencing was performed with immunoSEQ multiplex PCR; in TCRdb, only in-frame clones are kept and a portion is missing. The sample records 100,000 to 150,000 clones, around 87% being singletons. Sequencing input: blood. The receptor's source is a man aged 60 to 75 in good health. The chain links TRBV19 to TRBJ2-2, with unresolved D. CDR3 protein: CASKIASRNTGELFF. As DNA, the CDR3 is TGTGCCAGTAAGATCGCGTCCCGGAACACCGGGGAGCTGTTTTTT.